These 22 T cell receptor beta chains share one sample of origin, sequenced in a study of T cell repertoires and HLA-DP antigens. These TCRs' antigens remain unknown. Only in-frame clones appear in the TCRdb table, and some are missing; sequencing was by immunoSEQ multiplex PCR. The profile covers approximately 100,000 clones, with more than 75% appearing a single time and 1.5% to 2% taken by the ten largest. Sequenced: CD4+ T cells from PBMCs. The receptor set was obtained from a man aged 45 to 65 in good health and CMV-seronegative.

There are many counts of this clone. This sequence joins TRBV11-3 and TRBJ2-7, with a weak D call TRBD1 (5 bases). CDR1 and CDR2 (germline): SGHNT, YENEEA. V lost 2 bases and J 6 bases, leaving 8 bases between the germline ends. This CDR3 is 12 amino acids long. The CDR3 coding sequence is TGTGCCAGCAGCTTAAAGGGGCGCGAGCAGTACTTC. This encodes CASSLKGREQYF.

The chain combines TRBV5-4 with TRBJ2-1; TRBD1 matches 9 bases. J gave up 8 bases and V 9 bases, and 9 bases lay outside the gene matches. The CDR3 is made up of 13 amino acids. Looked up from germline, CDR1 is SGHNT and CDR2 is YYREEE (reference sequence). The CDR3 loop is CATQDRGIDEQFF. The CDR3 DNA reads as TGTGCCACCCAAGACAGGGGGATCGATGAGCAGTTCTTC.

This chain joins TRBV7-8 and TRBJ2-2; 9 bases align to TRBD1. CDR3 length equals 16 residues. Germline trimming cut 4 bases from V and 4 bases from J; bases unmatched to any gene: 7. CDR1 SGHVS and CDR2 FQNEAQ come from the germline V gene. The CDR3 DNA reads as TGTGCCAGCAGCTCCCGACAGGGGGGGACCACCGGGGAGCTGTTTTTT. The encoded protein is CASSSRQGGTTGELFF. The variable domain in full, with the rest retrieved from reference TRBV7-8 and TRBJ2-2, is GAGVSQSPRYKVAKRGQDVALRCDPISGHVSLFWYQQALGQGPEFLTYFQNEAQLDKSGLPSDRFFAERPEGSVSTLKIQRTQQEDSAVYLCASSSRQGGTTGELFFGEGSRLTVL.

The CDR3 DNA reads as TGTGCCAGCAGCTCAGGGTCGAGGTATGGCTACACCTTC. This gives the protein CASSSGSRYGYTF. The chain recombines TRBV28 with TRBJ1-2, with D possibly being TRBD1 (5 bases). Germline V gene data show CDR1 as MDHEN and CDR2 as SYDVKM. CDR3 size: 13 residues. The V end was cut by 6 bases, the J end by 5 bases, with 13 bases between.

This clone was recorded a few times. The chain employs TRBV6-5 and TRBJ1-1; D ambiguous. The germline V and J ends were trimmed by 5 bases and 12 bases, with 13 bases remaining between them. There are 11 residues in the CDR3. Germline V CDR1 and CDR2: MNHEY, SVGAGI. In DNA form, the CDR3 reads TGTGCCAGCAGTGAAGTGGGAAGCTCTTTCTTT. The encoded protein is CASSEVGSSFF.

J is TRBJ2-3 and V is TRBV7-9, with 14 bases that match TRBD2. In germline, CDR1 is SEHNR, CDR2 FQNEAQ (reference sequence). The CDR3 has 17 residues. The trim removed 8 bases at V and 6 bases at J, leaving 13 bases unmatched. The CDR3 sequence: CASRPGLAGESTDTQYF. The CDR3 DNA sequence: TGTGCCAGCCGACCGGGACTAGCGGGGGAGAGTACGGATACGCAGTATTTT.

The J gene is TRBJ2-3, the V gene TRBV29-1, with D possibly TRBD2 on 5 matching bases. Trimming shortened V by 4 bases and J by 4 bases, and 12 bases separated the two germline ends. Germline lookup yields CDR1 SQVTM and CDR2 ANQGSEA. This CDR3 has 13 residues. DNA for the CDR3: TGCAGCGTTGGGACTTTTACCGCAGATACGCAGTATTTT. It yields the protein CSVGTFTADTQYF.

The chain has TRBV30 and TRBJ2-3; TRBD2 agrees at 12 bases. The germline V gene has CDR1 GTSNPN and CDR2 SVGIG (reference sequence). The V and J ends lost 4 bases and 4 bases, in that order; junction bases with no gene match: 3. The CDR3 runs 14 residues. DNA of the CDR3: TGTGCCTGGACTAGCGGGAGGGCCCCAGATACGCAGTATTTT. This encodes CAWTSGRAPDTQYF.

This clone was observed a single time. CDR3 DNA: TGTGCCAGCAGTTTCGGGCGGGCAGACCGGAAACTGTTTTTT. Its translation is CASSFGRADRKLFF. The chain combines TRBV28 with TRBJ1-4; no definite D call. In germline, CDR1 is MDHEN, CDR2 SYDVKM. The V end was cut by 3 bases, the J end by 11 bases, with 16 bases between. This CDR3 comprises 14 residues.

The chain links TRBV5-1 to TRBJ1-1; D is unclear. Trimming shortened V by 0 bases and J by 8 bases, and 8 bases separated the two germline ends. The CDR3 length is 12 residues. CDR1 is SGHRS, CDR2 YFSETQ, per germline. CDR3 region: CASSLDGFEAFF. CDR3 nucleotides: TGCGCCAGCAGCTTGGATGGATTCGAAGCTTTCTTT. Based on the CDR3 plus reference TRBV5-1 and TRBJ1-1, the full variable domain is KAGVTQTPRYLIKTRGQQVTLSCSPISGHRSVSWYQQTPGQGLQFLFEYFSETQRNKGNFPGRFSGRQFSNSRSEMNVSTLELGDSALYLCASSLDGFEAFFGQGTRLTVV.

This sequence joins TRBV5-5 and TRBJ2-3, with 8 nucleotides matching TRBD1. The ends lost 4 bases at V and 5 bases at J; junction bases unmatched: 12. The CDR3 is made up of 16 amino acids. Looked up from germline, CDR1 is SGHKS and CDR2 is YYEKEE (reference sequence). CDR3 region: CASSPRTGMVKDTQYF. The DNA for the CDR3 is TGTGCCAGCAGCCCGCGGACAGGGATGGTAAAAGATACGCAGTATTTT.

This chain joins TRBV2 and TRBJ2-7; D is undetermined. The V gene lost 1 base and the J gene lost 3 bases, with 4 bases spanning the gap. The CDR3 covers 12 residues. Germline V gene sequence: CDR1 SNHLY, CDR2 FYNNEI. In nucleotides, the CDR3 is TGTGCCAGCAGTGAAGAGTTCTACGAGCAGTACTTC. This sequence encodes CASSEEFYEQYF.

This clone has only a few counts. The chain carries TRBV5-4 and TRBJ2-7, with D possibly being TRBD1 (5 bases). V gave up 4 bases and J gave up 0 bases, with 14 bases separating them. Germline V gene data show CDR1 as SGHNT and CDR2 as YYREEE (reference sequence). The CDR3 is made up of 15 amino acids. The CDR3 DNA is TGTGCCAGCAGCAAGGACATTCTAGGCTCCTACGAGCAGTACTTC. Residues: CASSKDILGSYEQYF.

The V call is TRBV5-1, the J call TRBJ2-2; TRBD2 might be the D (5 bases). Trimming pared 4 bases from V and 6 bases from J, leaving 19 bases between. Germline V CDR1 and CDR2: SGHRS, YFSETQ. CDR3 size: 16 residues. The CDR3 protein is CASSLTVLASSGELFF. CDR3 nucleotides: TGCGCCAGCAGCCTTACGGTTCTAGCCAGCTCCGGGGAGCTGTTTTTT.

V gene TRBV7-6 combines with J gene TRBJ2-5; no clear D gene. The closer fit of TRBJ2-7 to the DNA end suggests the J call may be wrong. Germline loops: CDR1 SGHVS, CDR2 FNYEAQ. This CDR3 contains 11 residues. The chain's CDR3 is CASSAMFEQYF. In nucleotides, the CDR3 is TGTGCCAGCAGCGCCATGTTCGAGCAGTACTTC.

This clone is a singleton in its sample. This chain uses TRBV4-3 with TRBJ1-4; D might be TRBD1 (6 bases). Germline V lookup: CDR1 LGHNA, CDR2 YSLEER. The V end was cut by 1 base, the J end by 0 bases, with 12 bases between. The CDR3 loop spans 17 amino acids. The CDR3 protein is CASSQAQGFATNEKLFF. CDR3 nucleotide sequence: TGCGCCAGCAGCCAAGCACAGGGTTTTGCAACTAATGAAAAACTGTTTTTT.

The rearrangement joins TRBV19 to TRBJ1-6, with unresolved D. The CDR3 consists of 14 residues. Germline V lookup: CDR1 LNHDA, CDR2 SQIVND (reference sequence). Trimming stripped 4 bases from V and 8 bases from J, with 12 bases between. Here the CDR3 reads CASSRPGGDSPLHF. In nucleotides, the CDR3 is TGTGCCAGTAGTAGACCCGGCGGGGATTCACCCCTCCACTTT.

V gene TRBV29-1 combines with J gene TRBJ2-7; D is perhaps TRBD2 (6 bases). This CDR3 comprises 13 residues. Trimming took 3 bases from V and 6 from J, leaving 15 bases between them. Germline V lookup: CDR1 SQVTM, CDR2 ANQGSEA. CDR3 DNA: TGCAGCGTTGATCTGGGGGGTCCCTCCGAGCAGTACTTC. Encoded protein: CSVDLGGPSEQYF.

The CDR3 sequence is CASSLAPGGTASPLHF. The DNA for the CDR3 is TGTGCCAGCAGCTTAGCCCCGGGTGGCACAGCTTCACCCCTCCACTTT. The V gene is TRBV7-2, the J gene TRBJ1-6; D is ambiguous. The CDR3 has 16 residues. Germline assignment: CDR1 SGHTA and CDR2 FQGNSA. V was trimmed by 0 bases and J by 9 bases, leaving 15 bases between them.

With respect to this clone: Other DNA sequences in the same sample also yield this CDR3. V is TRBV20-1 and J is TRBJ2-3; unclear D gene. The V gene lost 5 bases and the J gene lost 0 bases, with 3 bases spanning the gap. The CDR3 runs to 11 residues. Germline V gives CDR1 DFQATT, CDR2 SNEGSKA (reference sequence). The CDR3 nucleotides read TGCAGTGCTGGTAGCACAGATACGCAGTATTTT. It codes for CSAGSTDTQYF.

This chain uses TRBV5-4 with TRBJ2-3, with D perhaps being TRBD1 or TRBD2 (5 bases each). The length of the CDR3 is 15 residues. Trimming left V 2 bases short and J 1 base short, with 11 bases between. Looked up from germline, CDR1 is SGHNT and CDR2 is YYREEE (reference sequence). The CDR3 sequence is CASSFRDGGTDTQYF. DNA of the CDR3: TGTGCCAGCAGCTTCCGGGACGGGGGCACAGATACGCAGTATTTT.

The chain couples TRBV5-1 to TRBJ2-1; D might be TRBD2 (7 bases). Trimming removed 6 bases at V and 8 bases at J, with 15 bases between. This CDR3 is built from 13 residues. Germline V gene sequence: CDR1 SGHRS, CDR2 YFSETQ. CDR3 sequence: CASMPGGRYEQFF. CDR3 bases: TGCGCCAGCATGCCGGGGGGCCGTTATGAGCAGTTCTTC.